The rows below give T cell receptor beta chains drawn from one sample of a study of T cells in Graves' hyperthyroidism and ophthalmopathy. TCRdb recomputed calls from the multiplex PCR reads with MiXCR, one row per CDR3 protein. Found here are more than 300,000 distinct CDR3 sequences, 15% to 20% of them singletons; the top ten hold about 38%. Source material: blood. These TCRs come from a man between 18 and 29 years old with Graves' ophthalmopathy. The CDR3 runs from the conserved cysteine through the conserved F or W. The D gene is left open where the match is weak. A row's size may be missing; if present it is once, few, many or a size class.

TRBD1,.,TRBV19,15,TRBJ1-2,CASSISGQGNYGYTF,TGTGCCAGTAGTATCTCGGGACAGGGGAACTATGGCTACACCTTC
TRBD2,few,TRBV10-3,13,TRBJ2-1,CASEASGGNEQFF,TGTGCCTCCGAGGCTAGCGGGGGTAATGAGCAGTTCTTC
TRBD1,.,TRBV7-2,17,TRBJ2-5,CACSPRVGDRGQETQYF,TGTGCCTGCAGCCCACGGGTTGGGGACAGGGGGCAGGAGACCCAGTACTTC
.,many,TRBV12-3/TRBV12-4,14,TRBJ2-7,CASSWGLPGDGQYF,TGTGCCAGCAGTTGGGGGCTCCCTGGAGACGGGCAGTACTTC
TRBD1,.,TRBV28,18,TRBJ1-6,CASSFDSTGGRGNSPLHF,TGTGCCAGCAGTTTCGACAGTACAGGGGGCCGGGGTAATTCACCCCTCCACTTT
.,many,TRBV11-2,14,TRBJ2-1,CASSLNRGGNEQFF,TGTGCCAGCAGCCTAAACAGGGGGGGGAATGAGCAGTTCTTC
TRBD1,.,TRBV19,13,TRBJ2-5,CASSTNRGETQYF,TGTGCCAGTAGTACAAACAGGGGTGAGACCCAGTACTTC
TRBD2,few,TRBV5-1,16,TRBJ2-5,CASSSSGTSGQETQYF,TGCGCCAGCAGCTCCTCAGGGACTAGCGGCCAAGAGACCCAGTACTTC
TRBD1,.,TRBV4-1,18,TRBJ1-4,CASSQGPHAGGYNEKLFF,TGCGCCAGCAGCCAAGGACCCCACGCAGGGGGCTATAATGAAAAACTGTTTTTT
.,many,TRBV6-1,13,TRBJ1-1,CASSERLNTEAFF,TGTGCCAGCAGTGAACGGTTGAACACTGAAGCTTTCTTT
.,.,TRBV6-9,16,TRBJ1-5,CASSRGIWEGNQPQHF,TGTGCCAGCAGTCGGGGGATTTGGGAGGGCAATCAGCCCCAGCATTTT
TRBD1,many,TRBV9,15,TRBJ1-2,CASSGTGRANYGYTF,TGTGCCAGCAGCGGGACAGGTAGAGCTAACTATGGCTACACCTTC
.,.,TRBV5-6,14,TRBJ2-1,CASSLGGLLNEQFF,TGTGCCAGCAGCTTGGGGGGACTCCTCAATGAGCAGTTCTTC
TRBD1,many,TRBV2,13,TRBJ1-2,CTSSGQVNYGYTF,TGTACCAGCAGTGGACAGGTTAACTATGGCTACACCTTC
.,.,TRBV18,13,TRBJ1-6,CASSPDGNSPLHF,TGTGCCAGCTCACCGGATGGTAATTCACCCCTCCACTTT
TRBD2,.,TRBV19,15,TRBJ2-5,CASSIGLAEGETQYF,TGTGCCAGTAGCATTGGACTAGCGGAGGGGGAGACCCAGTACTTC
.,many,TRBV2,14,TRBJ1-5,CASSGEVLAQPQHF,TGTGCCAGCAGTGGTGAGGTATTGGCCCAGCCCCAGCATTTT
TRBD2,many,TRBV7-2,16,TRBJ2-1,CASSLEVLAAYNEQFF,TGTGCCAGCAGCTTAGAGGTTCTAGCGGCCTACAATGAGCAGTTCTTC
TRBD2,many,TRBV7-8,15,TRBJ2-1,CASSSSGGRYNEQFF,TGTGCCAGCAGCTCTAGCGGGGGGCGGTACAATGAGCAGTTCTTC
.,few,TRBV2,13,TRBJ1-1,CASSGGRNTEAFF,TGTGCCAGCAGTGGGGGCAGAAACACTGAAGCTTTCTTT
TRBD1,.,TRBV7-9,14,TRBJ1-1,CASSRGTGENEAFF,TGTGCCAGCAGCCGGGGGACAGGCGAAAATGAAGCTTTCTTT
.,many,TRBV15,13,TRBJ2-7,CATSTPDENEQYF,TGTGCCACCAGCACCCCGGACGAGAACGAGCAGTACTTC
.,.,TRBV6-9,15,TRBJ2-3,CASSYAVRITDTQYF,TGTGCCAGCAGTTACGCGGTCCGGATCACAGATACGCAGTATTTT
.,.,TRBV12-3/TRBV12-4,15,TRBJ2-5,CASSLELGTQETQYF,TGTGCCAGCAGTTTGGAGTTGGGGACCCAAGAGACCCAGTACTTC
TRBD1,.,TRBV5-6,14,TRBJ1-4,CASTRTGLNEKLFF,TGTGCCAGCACCCGGACAGGATTAAATGAAAAACTGTTTTTT
.,many,TRBV12-3/TRBV12-4,16,TRBJ1-5,CASSFPRAVSNQPQHF,TGTGCCAGCAGTTTCCCCCGCGCGGTTAGCAATCAGCCCCAGCATTTT
.,many,TRBV20-1,13,TRBJ2-1,CSARGPLFDEQFF,TGCAGTGCTAGAGGTCCGCTTTTCGATGAGCAGTTCTTC
TRBD1,.,TRBV6-1,16,TRBJ2-2,CASQQPGQGAAGELFF,TGTGCCAGCCAACAACCGGGACAGGGGGCCGCCGGGGAGCTGTTTTTT
TRBD2,few,TRBV6-6,16,TRBJ2-5,CASSYNLAGSRGTQYF,TGTGCCAGCAGTTACAACTTAGCGGGGTCGAGAGGGACCCAGTACTTC
TRBD1,many,TRBV18,16,TRBJ2-3,CASSPLPPQGTDTQYF,TGTGCCAGCTCACCACTTCCCCCACAGGGGACAGATACGCAGTATTTT
TRBD1,many,TRBV13,16,TRBJ2-3,CASSLGVGTGADTQYF,TGTGCCAGCAGCTTAGGGGTAGGGACAGGGGCAGATACGCAGTATTTT
TRBD1,.,TRBV10-2,14,TRBJ1-4,CASSLNRQGEKLFF,TGCGCCAGCAGTCTTAACAGACAGGGGGAAAAACTGTTTTTT
.,many,TRBV3-1,13,TRBJ2-3,CASSRQYTDTQYF,TGTGCCAGCAGCCGCCAATACACAGATACGCAGTATTTT
TRBD2,.,TRBV12-3/TRBV12-4,16,TRBJ2-3,CASRQTSGGLTDTQYF,TGTGCCAGCAGACAGACTAGCGGGGGACTCACAGATACGCAGTATTTT
.,few,TRBV7-9,16,TRBJ2-2,CASSPPRRRNTGELFF,TGTGCCAGCAGCCCCCCCCGTCGAAGAAACACCGGGGAGCTGTTTTTT
.,many,TRBV5-1,13,TRBJ1-1,CASSLAFSSAAFF,TGCGCCAGCAGCTTGGCCTTCTCCTCCGCGGCTTTCTTT
.,few,TRBV18,15,TRBJ2-1,CASSATQSSYNEQFF,TGTGCCAGCTCAGCCACTCAGAGCTCCTACAATGAGCAGTTCTTC
TRBD1,.,TRBV27,13,TRBJ2-7,CASSSSSGGEQYF,TGTGCCAGCAGCTCCTCGTCAGGGGGCGAGCAGTACTTC
.,many,TRBV28,14,TRBJ1-1,CASSRGGLNTEAFF,TGTGCCAGCAGTAGAGGGGGTTTGAACACTGAAGCTTTCTTT
TRBD2,.,TRBV11-2,14,TRBJ2-1,CASSVAGVWNEQFF,TGTGCCAGCAGCGTAGCGGGGGTGTGGAATGAGCAGTTCTTC